Sequencing of this T cell receptor (beta chain) was carried out in a study of T cell changes during pregnancy in multiple sclerosis (dated by TCRdb to the late 2010s). Regarding the study in general: The study looked at changes in the T cell repertoire across pregnancy in women with multiple sclerosis.

To prepare the library, the immunoSEQ multiplex PCR assay was applied. The immuneACCESS repertoire file appears here via TCRdb, limited to in-frame rearrangements. These files lack a portion of the clones; in checked studies, under half of the deficit traces to unresolved V genes, and the cause of the others is not known. Recorded for this sample are tens of thousands of clones; roughly nine tenths of them occurred a single time. The top ten clones comprise more than 1.5% of the sample. The CDR3, cysteine through phenylalanine, is 15 amino acids long. Just CDR3 DNA is preserved here, 45 bases in frame from base 1. CDR1 LGHNT and CDR2 FRNRAP were looked up in the germline V gene. The trim is 4 bases for V and 4 bases for J, with a gap of 14 bases between the germline ends. On this clone itself: The antigen it recognizes is unknown. No base-level quality is on record; no much larger clone is a single base apart.

This chain is built from TRBV12-5 and TRBJ1-3; no D segment can be confidently identified. Sequenced material: peripheral blood, taken in the first trimester of pregnancy. This sequence originates from a female donor with multiple sclerosis, enrolled in a pregnancy study. CDR3 protein: CASGWTDPSGNTIYF. The bases read TGTGCTAGTGGTTGGACTGACCCGTCCGGAAACACCATATATTTT.